This note documents a single T cell receptor beta chain sequence. As yet, its antigen is unknown. Specified treatment: roughly nine-day PBMC culture with coronavirus spike peptide pools or control peptides (ViraFEST assay). These data belong to a study of vaccination and CD4 T cells after COVID-19. Overall study context: The peptides that stimulated the cells were overlapping spike peptides from SARS-CoV-2, HCoV-NL63, HCoV-OC43 and HCoV-229E.

The study sequenced cultured CD4+ T cell DNA using the Oncomine TCR Beta short-read assay. MiXCR was run by TCRdb on the PCR reads, yielding one entry per CDR3 protein. The repertoire has some 11,000 distinct CDR3 sequences, roughly 60% of them found once; the top ten carry around 10%. The material sequenced was CD4+ T cells from blood, cultured in vitro, taken before SARS-CoV-2 vaccination. The TCR was taken from a human donor who had recovered from COVID-19.

CDR3 in DNA: TGTGCCAGTAGTCTCGAAACCGGGACAGGGTTATACGAGCAGTACTTC. Protein: CASSLETGTGLYEQYF. This rearrangement joins TRBV19 to TRBJ2-7, with TRBD1 identical over 9 bases. The CDR3 runs 16 residues. Germline lookup yields CDR1 LNHDA and CDR2 SQIVND (reference sequence). The V gene end was trimmed by 5 bases and the J gene end by 4 bases; junction bases not matched to a gene: 12.